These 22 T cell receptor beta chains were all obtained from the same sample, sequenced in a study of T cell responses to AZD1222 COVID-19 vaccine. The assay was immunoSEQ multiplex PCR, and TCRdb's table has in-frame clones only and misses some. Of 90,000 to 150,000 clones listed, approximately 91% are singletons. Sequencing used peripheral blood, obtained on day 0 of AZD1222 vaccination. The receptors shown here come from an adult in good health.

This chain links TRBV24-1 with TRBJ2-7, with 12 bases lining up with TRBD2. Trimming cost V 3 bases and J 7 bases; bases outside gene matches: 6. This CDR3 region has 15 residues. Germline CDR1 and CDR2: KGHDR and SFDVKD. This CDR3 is CATSDRTSGALEQYF. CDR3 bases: TGTGCCACCAGTGATCGGACTAGCGGGGCCCTTGAGCAGTACTTC.

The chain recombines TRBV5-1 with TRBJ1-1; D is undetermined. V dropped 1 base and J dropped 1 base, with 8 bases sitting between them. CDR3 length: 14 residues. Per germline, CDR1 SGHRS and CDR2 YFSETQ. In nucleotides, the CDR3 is TGCGCCAGCAGCTTGACCGCGCAGAACACTGAAGCTTTCTTT. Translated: CASSLTAQNTEAFF.

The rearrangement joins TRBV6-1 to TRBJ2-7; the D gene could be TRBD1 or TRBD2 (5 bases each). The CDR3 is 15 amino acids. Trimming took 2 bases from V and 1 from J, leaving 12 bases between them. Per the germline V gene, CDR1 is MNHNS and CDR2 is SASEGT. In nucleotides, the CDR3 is TGTGCCAGCAGTGAAACCGGGGACGGATCCTACGAGCAGTACTTC. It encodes CASSETGDGSYEQYF.

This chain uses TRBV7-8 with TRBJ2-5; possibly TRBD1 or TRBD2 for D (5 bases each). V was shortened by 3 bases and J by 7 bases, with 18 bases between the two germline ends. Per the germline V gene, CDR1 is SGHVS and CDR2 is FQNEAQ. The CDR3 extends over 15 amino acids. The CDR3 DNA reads TGTGCCAGCAGCTTTTCCCCCCGGGACGGAGGGACCCAGTACTTC. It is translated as CASSFSPRDGGTQYF.

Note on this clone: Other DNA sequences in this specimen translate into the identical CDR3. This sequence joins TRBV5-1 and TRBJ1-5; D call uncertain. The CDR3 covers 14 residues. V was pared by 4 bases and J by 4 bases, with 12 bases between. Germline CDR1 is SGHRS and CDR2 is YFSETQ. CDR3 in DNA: TGCGCCAGCAGCCCCGGTACAGAAAATCAGCCCCAGCATTTT. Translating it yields CASSPGTENQPQHF.

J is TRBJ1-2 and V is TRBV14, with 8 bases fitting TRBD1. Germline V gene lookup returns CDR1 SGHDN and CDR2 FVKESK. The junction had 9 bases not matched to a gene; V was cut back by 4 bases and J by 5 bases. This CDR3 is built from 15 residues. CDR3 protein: CASSPYGQGIYGYTF. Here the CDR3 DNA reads TGTGCCAGCAGCCCCTATGGACAGGGTATTTATGGCTACACCTTC.

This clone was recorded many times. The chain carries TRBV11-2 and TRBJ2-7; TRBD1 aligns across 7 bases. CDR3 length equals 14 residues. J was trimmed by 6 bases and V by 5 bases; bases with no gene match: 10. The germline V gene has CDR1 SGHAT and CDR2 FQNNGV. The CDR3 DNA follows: TGTGCCAGCAGCACCTTACAGGGGATGGGCGAGCAGTACTTC. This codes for CASSTLQGMGEQYF.

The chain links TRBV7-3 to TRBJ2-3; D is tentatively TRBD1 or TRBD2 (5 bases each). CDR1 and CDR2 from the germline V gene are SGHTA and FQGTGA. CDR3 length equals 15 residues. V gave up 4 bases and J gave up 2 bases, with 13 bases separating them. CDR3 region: CASSSGTPNTDTQYF. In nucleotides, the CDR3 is TGTGCCAGCAGCTCCGGGACCCCAAACACAGATACGCAGTATTTT.

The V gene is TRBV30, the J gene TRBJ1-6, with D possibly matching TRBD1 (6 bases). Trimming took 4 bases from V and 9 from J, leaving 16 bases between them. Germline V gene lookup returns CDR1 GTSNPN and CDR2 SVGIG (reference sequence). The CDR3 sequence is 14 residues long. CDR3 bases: TGTGCCTGGACCGCAGGGGAAGAGGGTTCACCCCTCCACTTT. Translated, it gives CAWTAGEEGSPLHF.

The CDR3 bases are TGTGCCAGCAGCCGCGGAGCGGGAGGTACCTTAAATGAGCAGTTCTTC. Translated: CASSRGAGGTLNEQFF. The chain uses TRBV11-3 and TRBJ2-1; 9 nucleotides match TRBD2. Germline loops: CDR1 SGHNT, CDR2 YENEEA. V shed 5 bases and J 7 bases; nucleotides not matched to a gene: 12. This CDR3 has 16 amino acids. The full variable domain, with the rest looked up from reference TRBV11-3 and TRBJ2-1, is EAGVVQSPRYKIIEKKQPVAFWCNPISGHNTLYWYLQNLGQGPELLIRYENEEAVDDSQLPKDRFSAERLKGVDSTLKIQPAELGDSAVYLCASSRGAGGTLNEQFFGPGTRLTVL.

The CDR3 here is CASNSPGTNSYEQYF. In nucleotides, the CDR3 is TGTGCCAGCAATTCCCCCGGGACCAACTCCTACGAGCAGTACTTC. V gene TRBV11-2 combines with J gene TRBJ2-7; D possibly matches TRBD1 or TRBD2 (5 bases each). Germline CDR1 is SGHAT and CDR2 is FQNNGV. With 7 bases removed from V and 0 bases from J, the gap between germline ends came to 16 bases. CDR3 length: 15 residues. Full variable domain (missing parts from reference TRBV11-2 and TRBJ2-7): EAGVAQSPRYKIIEKRQSVAFWCNPISGHATLYWYQQILGQGPKLLIQFQNNGVVDDSQLPKDRFSAERLKGVDSTLKIQPAKLEDSAVYLCASNSPGTNSYEQYFGPGTRLTVT.

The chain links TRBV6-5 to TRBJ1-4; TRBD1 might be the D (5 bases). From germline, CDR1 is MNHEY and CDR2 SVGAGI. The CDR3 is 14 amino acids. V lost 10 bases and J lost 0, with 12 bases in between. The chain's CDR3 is CATPEGPTNEKLFF. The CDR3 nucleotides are TGTGCCACCCCGGAGGGGCCAACTAATGAAAAACTGTTTTTT.

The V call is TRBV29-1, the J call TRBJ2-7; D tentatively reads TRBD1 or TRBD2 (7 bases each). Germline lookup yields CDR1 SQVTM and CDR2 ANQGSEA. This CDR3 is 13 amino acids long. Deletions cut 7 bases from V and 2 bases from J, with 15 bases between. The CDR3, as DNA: TGCAGCGCTGGGAGGGGACAGACCTACGAGCAGTACTTC. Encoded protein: CSAGRGQTYEQYF.

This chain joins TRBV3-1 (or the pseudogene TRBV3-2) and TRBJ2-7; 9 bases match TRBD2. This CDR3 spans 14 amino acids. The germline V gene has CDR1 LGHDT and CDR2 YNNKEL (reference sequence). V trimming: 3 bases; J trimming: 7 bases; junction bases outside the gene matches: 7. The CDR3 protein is CASSHHTTSGEQYF. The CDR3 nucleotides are TGTGCCAGCAGCCACCACACCACTAGCGGGGAGCAGTACTTC.

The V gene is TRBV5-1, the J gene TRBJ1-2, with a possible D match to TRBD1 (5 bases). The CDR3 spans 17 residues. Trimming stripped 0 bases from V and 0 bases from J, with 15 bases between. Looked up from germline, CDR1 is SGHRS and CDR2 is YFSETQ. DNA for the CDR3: TGCGCCAGCAGCTTGGCCGTTGGGGCCTCAGCTAACTATGGCTACACCTTC. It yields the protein CASSLAVGASANYGYTF.

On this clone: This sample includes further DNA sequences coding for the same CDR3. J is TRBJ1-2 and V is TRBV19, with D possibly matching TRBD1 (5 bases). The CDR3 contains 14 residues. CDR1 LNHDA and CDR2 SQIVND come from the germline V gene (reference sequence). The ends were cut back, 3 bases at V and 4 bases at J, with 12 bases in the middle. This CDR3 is CASSISSGGYGYTF. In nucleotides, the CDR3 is TGTGCCAGTAGTATCTCCTCGGGGGGCTATGGCTACACCTTC.

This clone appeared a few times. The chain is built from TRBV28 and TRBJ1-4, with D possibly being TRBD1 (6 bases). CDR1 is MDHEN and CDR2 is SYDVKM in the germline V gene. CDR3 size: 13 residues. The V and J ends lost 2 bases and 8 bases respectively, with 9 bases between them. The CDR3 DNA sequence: TGTGCCAGCAGTTTAACAGGGACAGAAAAACTGTTTTTT. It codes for CASSLTGTEKLFF. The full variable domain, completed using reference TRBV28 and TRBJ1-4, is DVKVTQSSRYLVKRTGEKVFLECVQDMDHENMFWYRQDPGLGLRLIYFSYDVKMKEKGDIPEGYSVSREKKERFSLILESASTNQTSMYLCASSLTGTEKLFFGSGTQLSVL.

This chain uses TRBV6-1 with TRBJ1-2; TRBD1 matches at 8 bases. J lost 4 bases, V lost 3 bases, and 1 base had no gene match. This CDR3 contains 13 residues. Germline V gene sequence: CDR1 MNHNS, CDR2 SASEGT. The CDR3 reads CASSDRGLYGYTF. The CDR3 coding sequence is TGTGCCAGCAGTGACAGGGGGCTCTATGGCTACACCTTC.

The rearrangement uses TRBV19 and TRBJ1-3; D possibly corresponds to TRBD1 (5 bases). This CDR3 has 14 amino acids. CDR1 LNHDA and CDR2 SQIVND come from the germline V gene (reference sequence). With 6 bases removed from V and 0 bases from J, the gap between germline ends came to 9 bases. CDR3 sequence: CASSTDSSGNTIYF. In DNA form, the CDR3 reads TGTGCCAGTAGCACAGACAGCTCTGGAAACACCATATATTTT.

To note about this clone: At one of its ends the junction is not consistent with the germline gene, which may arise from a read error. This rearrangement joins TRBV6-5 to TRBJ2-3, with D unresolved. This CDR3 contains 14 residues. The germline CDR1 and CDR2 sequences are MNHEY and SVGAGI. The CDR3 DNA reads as TGTGCCAGCAGTTCTACGGACCGCACGGATACGCAGTATTTT. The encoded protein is CASSSTDRTDTQYF.

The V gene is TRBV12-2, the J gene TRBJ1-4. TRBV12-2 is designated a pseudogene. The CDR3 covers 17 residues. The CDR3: CASRLVSGVATNEKLFF. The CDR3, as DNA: TGTGCAAGTCGCTTAGTGTCGGGGGTCGCAACTAATGAAAAACTGTTTTTT.

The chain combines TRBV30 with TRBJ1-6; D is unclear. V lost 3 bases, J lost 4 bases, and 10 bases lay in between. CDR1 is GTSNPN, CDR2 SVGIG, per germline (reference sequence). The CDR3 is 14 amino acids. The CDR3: CAWRSGLYNSPLHF. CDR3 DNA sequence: TGTGCCTGGAGATCCGGGCTTTATAATTCACCCCTCCACTTT.